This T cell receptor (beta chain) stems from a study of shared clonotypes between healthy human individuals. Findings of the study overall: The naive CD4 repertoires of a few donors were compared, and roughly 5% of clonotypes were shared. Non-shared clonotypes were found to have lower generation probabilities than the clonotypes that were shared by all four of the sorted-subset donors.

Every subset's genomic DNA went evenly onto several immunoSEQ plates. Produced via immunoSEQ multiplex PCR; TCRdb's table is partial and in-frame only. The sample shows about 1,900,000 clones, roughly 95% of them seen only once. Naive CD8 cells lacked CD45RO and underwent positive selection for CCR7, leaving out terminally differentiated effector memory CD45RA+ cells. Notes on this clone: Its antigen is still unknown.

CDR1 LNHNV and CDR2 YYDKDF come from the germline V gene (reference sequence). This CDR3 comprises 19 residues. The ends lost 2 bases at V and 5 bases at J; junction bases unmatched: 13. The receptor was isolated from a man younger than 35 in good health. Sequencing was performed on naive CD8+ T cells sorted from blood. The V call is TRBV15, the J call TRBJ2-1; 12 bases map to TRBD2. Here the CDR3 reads CATSRLLAGGPYTNNEQFF. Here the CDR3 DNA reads TGTGCCACCAGCAGACTCCTAGCGGGAGGGCCCTACACGAACAATGAGCAGTTCTTC.